A selection of T cell receptor beta chains follows, all from one sample in a study of human T cells and chemical hapten exposure. TCRdb re-called the RACE reads through MiXCR, storing one row per CDR3 protein. The data show 85,000 to 95,000 distinct CDR3 sequences, 8.5% to 9% seen once. Sequences were obtained from whole blood. The receptors stem from a female donor in good health. Some clones in this sample may be carry-over from other donors' samples. Each CDR3 is given with its conserved first and last residue. The order of the fields is V gene, J gene, D gene, clone size, CDR3 DNA, CDR3 protein. The D gene is left open where the match is weak. Clone size appears in some rows only: once, few, many, or a class for an expanded clone.

>TRBV3-1|TRBJ2-7|TRBD1|many
TGTGCCAGCAGCCATTCCGGGACAGGGGTCTACGAGCAGTACTTC
CASSHSGTGVYEQYF
>TRBV2|TRBJ2-5|TRBD2|-
TGTGCCAGCAGGGGACTAGCGGGCGCGGCCCATTACTTC
CASRGLAGAAHYF
>TRBV12-3/TRBV12-4|TRBJ1-6|TRBD1|-
TGTGCCAGCAGAGGGACAGGGGGCGGTAATTCACCCCTCCACTTT
CASRGTGGGNSPLHF
>TRBV6-5|TRBJ2-6|-|many
TGTGCCAGCAGGAAGTACACCGTCTACTCTGGGGCCAACGTCCTGACTTTC
CASRKYTVYSGANVLTF
>TRBV9|TRBJ2-1|TRBD2|many
TGTGCCAGCAGCGTAGGGGTGCGGGAGGGCTATTACAATGAGCAGTTCTTC
CASSVGVREGYYNEQFF
>TRBV12-3/TRBV12-4|TRBJ1-5|-|few
TGTGCCAGCAGTTTAGATGGGGGGGTGGATAGCAATCAGTCCCAGCATTTT
CASSLDGGVDSNQSQHF
>TRBV2|TRBJ1-1|TRBD1|many
TGTGCCAGCAGTAGACAGGGCATGAACACTGAAGCTTTCTTT
CASSRQGMNTEAFF
>TRBV5-1|TRBJ2-7|TRBD2|-
TGCGCCAGCAGCTCATTTGCGGGAGGTTCCTACGAGCAGTACTTC
CASSSFAGGSYEQYF
>TRBV28|TRBJ2-3|TRBD2|few
TGTGCCAGCAGGGGACTAGTAAGCGCAGATACGCAGTATTTT
CASRGLVSADTQYF
>TRBV27|TRBJ2-5|TRBD1|few
TGTGCCAGCACCGACAGGGGGCTTGAGACCCAGTACTTC
CASTDRGLETQYF
>TRBV4-3|TRBJ2-6|TRBD1|many
TGCGCCAGCAGCCAAGTAGGAACAGGGGATGGGGCCAACGTCCTGACTTTC
CASSQVGTGDGANVLTF
>TRBV5-1|TRBJ1-1|-|-
TGCGCCAGCAGCCCCACGGGATTTGAAGCTTTCTTT
CASSPTGFEAFF
>TRBV2|TRBJ1-1|-|few
TGTGCCAGCCGGGGACCGATAATTGAAGCTTTCTTT
CASRGPIIEAFF
>TRBV9|TRBJ1-1|-|many
TGTGCCAGCAGCGCCCGCGGGGGAGCTGAAGCTTTCTTT
CASSARGGAEAFF
>TRBV7-8|TRBJ1-6|-|many
TGTGCCAGCAGCTTAGGGCGGGGACCTAATAATTCACCCCTCCACTTT
CASSLGRGPNNSPLHF
>TRBV12-3/TRBV12-4|TRBJ2-7|-|-
TGTGCCAGCAGTGAGATACAAGGGGGATTCGGCCACGAGCAGTACTTC
CASSEIQGGFGHEQYF
>TRBV7-3|TRBJ2-7|TRBD2|-
TGTGCCAGCAGTCCTAGCGGGAGTATTTACGAGCAGTACTTC
CASSPSGSIYEQYF
>TRBV6-6|TRBJ2-6|TRBD2|-
TGTGCCAGCAGCCTGACTAGCGGGAGCTCTGGGGCCAACGTCCTGACTTTC
CASSLTSGSSGANVLTF
>TRBV4-2|TRBJ2-7|-|few
TGTGCCAGCAGCCAAGAACAGGGCGGGAGCAGCGAGCAGTACTTC
CASSQEQGGSSEQYF
>TRBV5-6|TRBJ1-1|TRBD1|many
TGTGCCAGCAGGCGGACAGGCCTGAACACTGAAGCTTTCTTT
CASRRTGLNTEAFF
>TRBV6-6|TRBJ2-1|TRBD1|-
TGTGCCAGCAGTTACATGGGACAGGGGGGTGAGCAGTTCTTC
CASSYMGQGGEQFF
>TRBV2|TRBJ2-3|TRBD1|few
TGTGCCAGCAGTTACGATGGGACAGCCCGTAATACGCAGTATTTT
CASSYDGTARNTQYF
>TRBV16|TRBJ1-3|-|-
TGTGCCAGCAGCCAATCTAGGGGACCCTCTGGAAACACCATATATTTT
CASSQSRGPSGNTIYF
>TRBV7-8|TRBJ1-5|-|many
TGTGCCAGCAGCTTGTCGCCTAGTGGGGATCAGCCCCAGCATTTT
CASSLSPSGDQPQHF
>TRBV6-1|TRBJ2-7|-|few
TGTGCCAGCAGTGAATCAGAGGCCTACGAGCAGTACTTC
CASSESEAYEQYF
>TRBV19|TRBJ2-7|-|few
TGTGCCAGTAGTCCCACCCGGGACTCCTACGAGCAGTACTTC
CASSPTRDSYEQYF
>TRBV7-9|TRBJ1-1|-|few
TGTGCCAGCAGCTTTGGACAGACGAACACTGAAGCTTTCTTT
CASSFGQTNTEAFF
>TRBV7-9|TRBJ2-6|-|few
TGTGCCAGCAGCTTAGACAGGATCGGGGCCAACGTCCTGACTTTC
CASSLDRIGANVLTF
>TRBV9|TRBJ2-1|-|-
TGTGCCAGCAGCGTAGCTAGACTAAACGATGAGCAGTTCTTC
CASSVARLNDEQFF
>TRBV29-1|TRBJ2-1|TRBD2|few
TGCAGCGTTGAACCCCGGGGGGTTGCGGACAATGAGCAGTTCTTC
CSVEPRGVADNEQFF
>TRBV7-2|TRBJ2-7|-|-
TGTGTCAGCAGCCTCGCGGGGCCTCTTAAGTACTTC
CVSSLAGPLKYF
>TRBV7-8|TRBJ2-5|TRBD2|few
TGTGCCAGCAGACCCGGGACTAGCGGGATGGTGACCCAGTACTTC
CASRPGTSGMVTQYF
>TRBV29-1|TRBJ1-1|-|-
TGCAGCGCCGGCGGGGGGCCTAGGGACACTGAAGCTTTCTTT
CSAGGGPRDTEAFF
>TRBV7-9|TRBJ2-2|TRBD1|few
TGTGCCAGCAGCCCCGGACAGGGCAACGCCGGGGAGCTGTTTTTT
CASSPGQGNAGELFF
>TRBV6-1|TRBJ2-7|-|many
TGTGCCAGCAGGAGTGCACTTTCCAGCTCCTACGAGCAGTACTTC
CASRSALSSSYEQYF